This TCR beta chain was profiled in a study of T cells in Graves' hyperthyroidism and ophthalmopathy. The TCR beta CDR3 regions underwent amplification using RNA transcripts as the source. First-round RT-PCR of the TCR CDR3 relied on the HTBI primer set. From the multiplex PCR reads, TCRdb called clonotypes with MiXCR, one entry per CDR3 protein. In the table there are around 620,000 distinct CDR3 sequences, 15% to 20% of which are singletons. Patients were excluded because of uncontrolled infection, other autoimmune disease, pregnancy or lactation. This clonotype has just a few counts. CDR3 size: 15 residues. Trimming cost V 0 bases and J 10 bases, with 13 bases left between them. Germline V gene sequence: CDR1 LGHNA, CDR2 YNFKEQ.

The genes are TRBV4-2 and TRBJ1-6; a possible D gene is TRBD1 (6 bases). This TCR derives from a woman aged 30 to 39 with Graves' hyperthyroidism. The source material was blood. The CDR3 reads CASSQEARGRSPLHF. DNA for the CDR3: TGTGCCAGCAGCCAAGAGGCCCGGGGGCGATCACCCCTCCACTTT.